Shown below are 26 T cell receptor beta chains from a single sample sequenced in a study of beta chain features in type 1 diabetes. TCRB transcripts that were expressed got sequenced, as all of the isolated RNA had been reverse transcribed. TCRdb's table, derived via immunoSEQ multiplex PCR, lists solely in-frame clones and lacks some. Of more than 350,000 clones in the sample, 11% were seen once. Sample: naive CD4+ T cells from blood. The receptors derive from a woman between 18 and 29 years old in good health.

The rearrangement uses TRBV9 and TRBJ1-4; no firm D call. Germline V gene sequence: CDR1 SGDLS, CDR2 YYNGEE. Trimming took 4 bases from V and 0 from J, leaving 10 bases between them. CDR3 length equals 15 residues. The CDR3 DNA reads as TGTGCCAGCAGCTCCGCCGCTGCAACTAATGAAAAACTGTTTTTT. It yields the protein CASSSAAATNEKLFF. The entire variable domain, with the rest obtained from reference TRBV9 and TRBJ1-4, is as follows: DSGVTQTPKHLITATGQRVTLRCSPRSGDLSVYWYQQSLDQGLQFLIQYYNGEERAKGNILERFSAQQFPDLHSELNLSSLELGDSALYFCASSSAAATNEKLFFGSGTQLSVL.

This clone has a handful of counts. The CDR3 reads CASRRDSPYYGYTF. CDR3 DNA: TGTGCCAGTAGGAGGGACAGCCCATACTATGGCTACACCTTC. The rearrangement links TRBV19 to TRBJ1-2; 7 bases match TRBD1. Germline V gene lookup returns CDR1 LNHDA and CDR2 SQIVND (reference sequence). V lost 6 bases and J lost 3; bases outside the gene matches: 7. The CDR3 length is 14 residues.

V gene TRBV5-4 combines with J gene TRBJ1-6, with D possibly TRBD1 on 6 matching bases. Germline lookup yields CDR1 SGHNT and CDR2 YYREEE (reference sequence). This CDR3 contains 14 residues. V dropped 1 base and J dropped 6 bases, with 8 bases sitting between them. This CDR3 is CASSLPGANSPLHF. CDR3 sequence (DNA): TGTGCCAGCAGCTTGCCGGGGGCTAATTCACCCCTCCACTTT. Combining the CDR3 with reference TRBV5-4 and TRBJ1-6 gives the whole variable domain ETGVTQSPTHLIKTRGQQVTLRCSSQSGHNTVSWYQQALGQGPQFIFQYYREEENGRGNFPPRFSGLQFPNYSSELNVNALELDDSALYLCASSLPGANSPLHFGNGTRLTVT.

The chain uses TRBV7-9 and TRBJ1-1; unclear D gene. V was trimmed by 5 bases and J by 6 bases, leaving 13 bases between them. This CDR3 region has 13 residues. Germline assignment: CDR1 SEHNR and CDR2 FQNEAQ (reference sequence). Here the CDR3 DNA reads TGTGCCAGCAGCCCAAGATGGGTCGCTGAAGCTTTCTTT. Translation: CASSPRWVAEAFF. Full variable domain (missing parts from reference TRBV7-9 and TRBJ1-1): DTGVSQNPRHKITKRGQNVTFRCDPISEHNRLYWYRQTLGQGPEFLTYFQNEAQLEKSRLLSDRFSAERPKGSFSTLEIQRTEQGDSAMYLCASSPRWVAEAFFGQGTRLTVV.

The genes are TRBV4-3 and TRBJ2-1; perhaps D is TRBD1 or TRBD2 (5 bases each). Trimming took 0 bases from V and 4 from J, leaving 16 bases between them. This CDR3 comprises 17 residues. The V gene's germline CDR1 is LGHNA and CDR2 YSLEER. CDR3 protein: CASSQDTGTEAYNEQFF. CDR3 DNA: TGCGCCAGCAGCCAAGACACCGGGACGGAAGCTTACAATGAGCAGTTCTTC.

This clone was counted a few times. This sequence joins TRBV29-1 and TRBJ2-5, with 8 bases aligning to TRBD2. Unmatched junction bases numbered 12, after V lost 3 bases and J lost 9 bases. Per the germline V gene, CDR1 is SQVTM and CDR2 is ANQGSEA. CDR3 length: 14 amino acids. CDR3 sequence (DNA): TGCAGCGTTGACTCGGCGGGGGGACCCGAAGCCCAGTACTTC. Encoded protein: CSVDSAGGPEAQYF.

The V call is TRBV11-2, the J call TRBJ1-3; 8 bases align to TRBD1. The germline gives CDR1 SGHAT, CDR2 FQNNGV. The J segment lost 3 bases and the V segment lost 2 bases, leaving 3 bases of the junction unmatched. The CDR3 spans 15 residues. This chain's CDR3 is CASSLPGGGGNTIYF. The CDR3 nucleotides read TGTGCCAGCAGCTTACCAGGGGGCGGTGGAAACACCATATATTTT.

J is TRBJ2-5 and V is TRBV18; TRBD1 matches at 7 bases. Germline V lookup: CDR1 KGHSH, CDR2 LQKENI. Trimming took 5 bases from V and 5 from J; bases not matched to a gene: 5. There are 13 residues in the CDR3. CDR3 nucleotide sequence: TGTGCCAGCTCATCGTACAGGGGTGAGACCCAGTACTTC. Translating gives CASSSYRGETQYF.

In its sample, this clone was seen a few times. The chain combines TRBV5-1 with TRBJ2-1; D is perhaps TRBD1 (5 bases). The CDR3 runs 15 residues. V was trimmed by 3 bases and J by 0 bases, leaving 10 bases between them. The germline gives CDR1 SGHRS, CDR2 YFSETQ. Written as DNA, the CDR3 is TGCGCCAGCAGCTCGCGACAGCTCTCCTACAATGAGCAGTTCTTC. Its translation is CASSSRQLSYNEQFF.

CDR3 bases: TGTGCCAGCAGCTTCGCCTTCGGACTCTACAATGAGCAGTTCTTC. It is translated as CASSFAFGLYNEQFF. J is TRBJ2-1 and V is TRBV7-9, with D possibly being TRBD2 (5 bases). Germline-derived CDR1 and CDR2 are SEHNR and FQNEAQ (reference sequence). Trimming pared 3 bases from V and 3 bases from J, leaving 12 bases between. CDR3 size: 15 residues. Drawing the rest from reference TRBV7-9 and TRBJ2-1, the complete variable domain is DTGVSQNPRHKITKRGQNVTFRCDPISEHNRLYWYRQTLGQGPEFLTYFQNEAQLEKSRLLSDRFSAERPKGSFSTLEIQRTEQGDSAMYLCASSFAFGLYNEQFFGPGTRLTVL.

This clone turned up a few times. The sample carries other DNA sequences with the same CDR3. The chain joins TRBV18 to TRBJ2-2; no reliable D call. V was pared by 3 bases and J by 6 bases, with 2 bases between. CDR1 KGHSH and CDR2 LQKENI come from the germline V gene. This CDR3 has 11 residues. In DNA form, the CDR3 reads TGTGCCAGCTCACCGGCCGGGGAGCTGTTTTTT. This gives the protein CASSPAGELFF.

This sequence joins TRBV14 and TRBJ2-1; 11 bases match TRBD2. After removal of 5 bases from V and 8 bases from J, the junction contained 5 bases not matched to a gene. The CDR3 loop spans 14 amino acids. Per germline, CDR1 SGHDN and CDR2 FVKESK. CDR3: CASSIAGGPYEQFF. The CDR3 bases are TGTGCCAGCAGCATAGCGGGAGGGCCGTATGAGCAGTTCTTC.

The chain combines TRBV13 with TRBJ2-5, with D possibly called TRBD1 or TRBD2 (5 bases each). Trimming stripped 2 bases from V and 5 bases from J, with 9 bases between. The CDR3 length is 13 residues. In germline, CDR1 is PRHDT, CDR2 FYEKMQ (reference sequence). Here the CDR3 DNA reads TGTGCCAGCAGCTTAAGAGGGGTTGAGACCCAGTACTTC. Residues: CASSLRGVETQYF. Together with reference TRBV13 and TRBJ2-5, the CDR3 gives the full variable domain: AAGVIQSPRHLIKEKRETATLKCYPIPRHDTVYWYQQGPGQDPQFLISFYEKMQSDKGSIPDRFSAQQFSDYHSELNMSSLELGDSALYFCASSLRGVETQYFGPGTRLLVL.

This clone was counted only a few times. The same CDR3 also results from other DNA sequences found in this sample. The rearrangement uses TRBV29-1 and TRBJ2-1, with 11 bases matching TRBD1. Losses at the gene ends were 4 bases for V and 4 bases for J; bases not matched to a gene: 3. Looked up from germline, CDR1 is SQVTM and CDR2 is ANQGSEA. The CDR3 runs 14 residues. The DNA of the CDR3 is TGCAGCGTTGTGCGGGACAGGGGGTACAATGAGCAGTTCTTC. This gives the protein CSVVRDRGYNEQFF.

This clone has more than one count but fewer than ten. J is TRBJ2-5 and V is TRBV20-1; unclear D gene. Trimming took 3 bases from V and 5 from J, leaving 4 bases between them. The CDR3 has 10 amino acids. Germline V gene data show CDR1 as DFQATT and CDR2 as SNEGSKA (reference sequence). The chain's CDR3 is CSARAETQYF. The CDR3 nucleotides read TGCAGTGCTAGGGCGGAGACCCAGTACTTC.

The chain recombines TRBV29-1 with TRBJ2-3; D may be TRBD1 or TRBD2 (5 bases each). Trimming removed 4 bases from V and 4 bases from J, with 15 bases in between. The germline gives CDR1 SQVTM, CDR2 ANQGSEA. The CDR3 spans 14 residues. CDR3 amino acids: CSVGSGMGPDTQYF. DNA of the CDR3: TGCAGCGTTGGTTCAGGGATGGGACCAGATACGCAGTATTTT.

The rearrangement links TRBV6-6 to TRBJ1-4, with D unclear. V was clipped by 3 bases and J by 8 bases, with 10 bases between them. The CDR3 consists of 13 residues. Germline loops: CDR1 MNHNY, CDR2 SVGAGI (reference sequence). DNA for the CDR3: TGTGCCAGCAGTTATCTCGTGTGGGAAAAACTGTTTTTT. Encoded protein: CASSYLVWEKLFF.

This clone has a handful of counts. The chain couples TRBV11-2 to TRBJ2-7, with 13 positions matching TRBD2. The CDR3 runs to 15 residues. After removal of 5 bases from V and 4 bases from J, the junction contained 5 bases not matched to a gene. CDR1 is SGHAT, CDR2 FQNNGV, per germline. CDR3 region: CASSTGLAGVYEQYF. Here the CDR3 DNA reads TGTGCCAGCAGCACAGGACTAGCGGGAGTATACGAGCAGTACTTC.

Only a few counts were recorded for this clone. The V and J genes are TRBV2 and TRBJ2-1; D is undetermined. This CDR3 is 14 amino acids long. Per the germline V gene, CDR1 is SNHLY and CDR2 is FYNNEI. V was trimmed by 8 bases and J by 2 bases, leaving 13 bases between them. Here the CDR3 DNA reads TGTGCCAGCGTCCCGCAGGTAGCCTACAATGAGCAGTTCTTC. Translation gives CASVPQVAYNEQFF.

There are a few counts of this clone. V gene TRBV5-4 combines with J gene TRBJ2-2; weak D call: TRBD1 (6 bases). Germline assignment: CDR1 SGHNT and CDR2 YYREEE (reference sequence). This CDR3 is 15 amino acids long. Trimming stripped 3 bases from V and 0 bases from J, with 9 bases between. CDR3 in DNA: TGTGCCAGCAGCTCCTGGACAGCGAACACCGGGGAGCTGTTTTTT. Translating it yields CASSSWTANTGELFF.

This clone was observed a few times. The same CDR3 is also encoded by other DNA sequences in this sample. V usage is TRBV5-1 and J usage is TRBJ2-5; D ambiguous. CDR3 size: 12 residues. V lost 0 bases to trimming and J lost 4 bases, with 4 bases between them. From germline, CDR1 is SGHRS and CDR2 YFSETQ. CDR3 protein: CASSLEGETQYF. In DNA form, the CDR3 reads TGCGCCAGCAGCTTGGAGGGAGAGACCCAGTACTTC.

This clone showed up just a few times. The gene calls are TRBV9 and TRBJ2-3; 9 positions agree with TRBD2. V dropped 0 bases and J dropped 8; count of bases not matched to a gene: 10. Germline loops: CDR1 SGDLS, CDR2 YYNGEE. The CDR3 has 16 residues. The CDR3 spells CASSVVAGGPGVTQYF. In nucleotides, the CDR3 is TGTGCCAGCAGCGTAGTCGCGGGGGGGCCCGGAGTTACGCAGTATTTT.

The CDR3 loop is CASSVGDRAYEKLFF. As DNA, the CDR3 is TGTGCCAGCAGCGTCGGGGACAGGGCCTATGAAAAACTGTTTTTT. The chain couples TRBV9 to TRBJ1-4; 9 bases are shared with TRBD1. CDR1 SGDLS and CDR2 YYNGEE come from the germline V gene. Trimming at V came to 2 bases and at J to 6 bases, leaving 5 bases not matched to a gene. CDR3 length: 15 amino acids.

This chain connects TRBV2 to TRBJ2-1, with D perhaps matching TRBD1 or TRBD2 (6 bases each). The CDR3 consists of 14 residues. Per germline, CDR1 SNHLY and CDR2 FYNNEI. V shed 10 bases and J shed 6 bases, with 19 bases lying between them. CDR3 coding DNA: TGTGCCACCAAAGCGAGAGGGGGGACCAATGAGCAGTTCTTC. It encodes CATKARGGTNEQFF.

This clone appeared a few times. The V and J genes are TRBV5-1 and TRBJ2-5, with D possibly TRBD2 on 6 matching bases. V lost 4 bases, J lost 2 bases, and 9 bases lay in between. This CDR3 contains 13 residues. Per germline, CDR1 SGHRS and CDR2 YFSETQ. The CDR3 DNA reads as TGCGCCAGCAGCCGGACTACACAAGAGACCCAGTACTTC. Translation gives CASSRTTQETQYF.

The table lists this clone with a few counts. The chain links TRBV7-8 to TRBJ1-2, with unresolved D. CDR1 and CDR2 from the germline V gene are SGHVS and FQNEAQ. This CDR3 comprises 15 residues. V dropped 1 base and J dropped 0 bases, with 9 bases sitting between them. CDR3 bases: TGTGCCAGCAGCTTAGTCCAGCGACCTAACTATGGCTACACCTTC. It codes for CASSLVQRPNYGYTF. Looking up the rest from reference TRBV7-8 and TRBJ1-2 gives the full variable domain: GAGVSQSPRYKVAKRGQDVALRCDPISGHVSLFWYQQALGQGPEFLTYFQNEAQLDKSGLPSDRFFAERPEGSVSTLKIQRTQQEDSAVYLCASSLVQRPNYGYTFGSGTRLTVV.